A single sample gave rise to the 31 T cell receptor beta chains below, sequenced in a study of CD8 T cells in ankylosing spondylitis. TCRdb reprocessed the 5' RACE reads with MiXCR, giving one entry per CDR3 protein. Among roughly 670,000 distinct CDR3 sequences listed, 15% to 20% were seen once. Study conclusions and caveats: Several highly homologous variants made up a TCR beta motif, and this motif appeared characteristic of ankylosing spondylitis blood.

For these TCRs, the target antigens are not known. The sequencing sample was made of blood, either unsorted or a sorted T cell fraction (not recorded which). All receptors come from a male donor with ankylosing spondylitis.

The chain has TRBV13 and TRBJ1-2, with D hard to call. The CDR3 is 14 amino acids. V was cut by 3 bases and J by 8 bases, with 16 bases left in between. Germline V gene sequence: CDR1 PRHDT, CDR2 FYEKMQ (reference sequence). The CDR3 bases are TGTGCCAGCAGCTTCCCAGGTACGATCGGAGGCTACACCTTC. It yields the protein CASSFPGTIGGYTF.

This clonotype showed up many times. The junction departs from germline at one end; a sequencing error may be responsible. The chain joins TRBV5-1 to TRBJ1-6; 8 positions match TRBD1. The CDR3 length is 14 residues. Germline loops: CDR1 SGHRS, CDR2 YFSETQ. DNA of the CDR3: TGTGCCAGCAGTTCGGGACAGGATAATTCACCCCTCCACTTT. This sequence encodes CASSSGQDNSPLHF.

This clonotype was counted only a few times. The chain links TRBV2 to TRBJ1-6; TRBD1 aligns across 9 bases. CDR1 and CDR2 (germline): SNHLY, FYNNEI. V dropped 8 bases and J dropped 11; count of bases not matched to a gene: 13. CDR3 size: 15 residues. CDR3 coding DNA: TGTGCCAGCGAACCTCCGGGACAGGGTTTAGCACCCCTCCACTTT. Translation: CASEPPGQGLAPLHF.

The rearrangement links TRBV18 to TRBJ1-6; D not resolved. V lost 1 base and J lost 7, with 11 bases in between. The CDR3 has 15 amino acids. Germline lookup yields CDR1 KGHSH and CDR2 LQKENI. The CDR3 region is CASSPLDAGNSPLHF. CDR3 DNA: TGTGCCAGCTCACCACTGGACGCAGGAAATTCACCCCTCCACTTT.

This clonotype was seen ten or more times. The V gene is TRBV12-3 or TRBV12-4, the J gene TRBJ1-1; D might be TRBD1 (6 bases). The V end lost 6 bases, the J end lost 2 bases, and 10 bases lay between the germline ends. The CDR3 has 13 amino acids. DNA for the CDR3: TGTGCCAGCAGGCGGACAGCTAACACTGAAGCTTTCTTT. Residues: CASRRTANTEAFF.

In its sample, this clonotype was seen many times. V usage is TRBV4-2 and J usage is TRBJ2-7; TRBD1 is a possible D gene (5 bases). V lost 1 base to trimming and J lost 5 bases, with 15 bases between them. The CDR3 length is 15 residues. In germline, CDR1 is LGHNA, CDR2 YNFKEQ. This chain's CDR3 is CASSQVFGASHEQYF. In DNA, the CDR3 is TGTGCCAGCAGCCAAGTCTTTGGGGCGTCCCACGAGCAGTACTTC.

This clonotype was detected a few times. The chain recombines TRBV12-3 or TRBV12-4 with TRBJ2-3; tentative D call: TRBD1 (6 bases). The CDR3 runs to 15 residues. Trimming removed 6 bases from V and 2 bases from J, with 15 bases in between. The CDR3 nucleotides are TGTGCCAGCAGCCCGAGGGGGTTCGACACAGATACGCAGTATTTT. It codes for CASSPRGFDTDTQYF.

This clonotype was seen more than once but under ten times. The rearrangement links TRBV7-2 to TRBJ2-7, with D hard to call. The V gene lost 4 bases and the J gene lost 6 bases, with 13 bases spanning the gap. The CDR3 consists of 13 residues. Germline loops: CDR1 SGHTA, CDR2 FQGNSA. This chain's CDR3 is CASSSYTPIEQYF. In nucleotides, the CDR3 is TGTGCCAGCAGCTCCTATACCCCAATCGAGCAGTACTTC.

This clonotype was observed a handful of times. The chain has TRBV11-2 and TRBJ2-1; 11 bases align to TRBD2. The germline V gene encodes CDR1 SGHAT and CDR2 FQNNGV. The ends lost 7 bases at V and 7 bases at J; junction bases unmatched: 9. The CDR3 is 15 residues long. CDR3 DNA sequence: TGTGCCAGCACAGTAGCGGGAGGGCCAGGAAATGAGCAGTTCTTC. Its protein product is CASTVAGGPGNEQFF.

This sequence joins TRBV5-1 and TRBJ2-7; 13 nucleotides align to TRBD2. The germline V gene has CDR1 SGHRS and CDR2 YFSETQ. The CDR3 extends over 16 amino acids. The V gene end was trimmed by 4 bases and the J gene end by 1 base; junction bases not matched to a gene: 5. This CDR3 is CASSPPGLAGSYEQYF. The CDR3 coding sequence is TGCGCCAGCAGCCCACCGGGACTAGCGGGATCCTACGAGCAGTACTTC. The full variable domain, its missing parts supplied by reference TRBV5-1 and TRBJ2-7, is KAGVTQTPRYLIKTRGQQVTLSCSPISGHRSVSWYQQTPGQGLQFLFEYFSETQRNKGNFPGRFSGRQFSNSRSEMNVSTLELGDSALYLCASSPPGLAGSYEQYFGPGTRLTVT.

This clonotype was seen repeatedly, ten times or more. The J gene is TRBJ2-1, the V gene TRBV24-1, with TRBD1 identical over 11 bases. The trim removed 4 bases at V and 7 bases at J, leaving 2 bases unmatched. This CDR3 region has 14 residues. Germline V CDR1 and CDR2: KGHDR, SFDVKD. CDR3 coding DNA: TGTGCCACCAGTGACAGGGACAGGGGGAATGAGCAGTTCTTC. Translation gives CATSDRDRGNEQFF.

This clonotype was seen repeatedly, ten times or more. The chain carries TRBV12-3 or TRBV12-4 and TRBJ1-4; the match to TRBD1 covers 8 bases. The CDR3 is made up of 16 amino acids. V was clipped by 4 bases and J by 4 bases; unmatched bases: 8. Here the CDR3 reads CASSYRQGKSNEKLFF. In DNA, the CDR3 is TGTGCCAGCAGTTACAGACAGGGGAAGAGTAATGAAAAACTGTTTTTT.

Only a few counts were recorded for this clonotype. The chain carries TRBV7-9 and TRBJ2-7, with D perhaps matching TRBD2 (6 bases). The CDR3 extends over 16 amino acids. CDR1 SEHNR and CDR2 FQNEAQ come from the germline V gene (reference sequence). Trimming took off 0 bases at V and 4 bases at J, with 16 bases between the two ends. CDR3 residues: CASSLAGFDRGYEQYF. CDR3 sequence (DNA): TGTGCCAGCAGCTTAGCGGGGTTCGATCGGGGGTACGAGCAGTACTTC.

The V call is TRBV15, the J call TRBJ2-2, with 11 bases matching TRBD2. Germline V gene lookup returns CDR1 LNHNV and CDR2 YYDKDF (reference sequence). The CDR3 consists of 17 residues. Unmatched junction bases numbered 3, after V lost 1 base and J lost 2 bases. CDR3 sequence: CATSRALAGGNTGELFF. CDR3 sequence (DNA): TGTGCCACCAGCAGAGCCCTAGCGGGGGGTAACACCGGGGAGCTGTTTTTT.

This clonotype was recorded many times. CDR3 sequence: CASSVSFGAGTDTQYF. The CDR3 coding sequence is TGTGCCAGCAGCGTTAGTTTTGGAGCCGGAACAGATACGCAGTATTTT. This chain joins TRBV9 and TRBJ2-3; D is ambiguous. The germline V gene encodes CDR1 SGDLS and CDR2 YYNGEE. V was shortened by 2 bases and J by 3 bases, with 16 bases between the two germline ends. CDR3 length: 16 residues. Supplemented by reference TRBV9 and TRBJ2-3, the full variable domain reads DSGVTQTPKHLITATGQRVTLRCSPRSGDLSVYWYQQSLDQGLQFLIQYYNGEERAKGNILERFSAQQFPDLHSELNLSSLELGDSALYFCASSVSFGAGTDTQYFGPGTRLTVL.

This clonotype came up a few times. The chain uses TRBV29-1 and TRBJ1-1, with a possible D match to TRBD1 (5 bases). Trimming removed 4 bases at V and 2 bases at J, with 11 bases between. The germline gives CDR1 SQVTM, CDR2 ANQGSEA. The CDR3 covers 13 residues. DNA of the CDR3: TGCAGCGTTGTAAAGGGGAGTAACACTGAAGCTTTCTTT. Its protein is CSVVKGSNTEAFF.

The table lists this clonotype with many counts. One junction end does not reproduce the germline sequence, and a read error may be involved. The chain employs TRBV7-3 and TRBJ1-1, with D perhaps TRBD1 (5 bases). The germline V gene has CDR1 SGHTA and CDR2 FQGTGA. The CDR3 has 14 amino acids. CDR3 protein: CASSLGDLNTEAFF. Written as DNA, the CDR3 is TGCGCCAGCAGCTTGGGGGACTTGAACACTGAAGCTTTCTTT.

This clonotype was detected only once. J is TRBJ2-5 and V is TRBV5-1; no clear D. V lost 3 bases and J lost 5, with 11 bases in between. Germline lookup yields CDR1 SGHRS and CDR2 YFSETQ. The CDR3 consists of 13 residues. DNA for the CDR3: TGCGCCAGCAGCTCCGGAAGGTCGGAGACCCAGTACTTC. It translates to CASSSGRSETQYF.

The chain is built from TRBV20-1 and TRBJ2-3, with TRBD2 matching over 11 bases. V shed 1 base, J shed 4 bases, and the junction held 10 bases outside the gene matches. Germline V gene sequence: CDR1 DFQATT, CDR2 SNEGSKA (reference sequence). The CDR3 has 17 amino acids. The CDR3 spells CSARGALAGGLADTQYF. For the CDR3, the DNA is TGCAGTGCTAGAGGGGCTCTAGCGGGGGGCCTGGCAGATACGCAGTATTTT.

The table lists this clonotype with a few counts. The chain combines TRBV11-1 with TRBJ2-3; TRBD2 agrees at 10 bases. The germline V gene encodes CDR1 SGHAT and CDR2 FQDESV (reference sequence). The CDR3 runs to 18 residues. J was trimmed by 5 bases and V by 1 base; bases with no gene match: 12. CDR3 in amino acids: CASSLGLRLAGVKDTQYF. Here the CDR3 DNA reads TGTGCCAGCAGCTTAGGGTTGCGGCTAGCGGGAGTCAAAGATACGCAGTATTTT.

The DNA for the CDR3 is TGTGCCACCAGTGACCCCCTCCCCGGACAGGGCTTTAAAGATACGCAGTATTTT. Translated: CATSDPLPGQGFKDTQYF. The V and J genes are TRBV24-1 and TRBJ2-3, with 8 bases lining up with TRBD1. Germline V gene lookup returns CDR1 KGHDR and CDR2 SFDVKD. J lost 5 bases, V lost 4 bases, and 16 bases had no gene match. The CDR3 has 18 amino acids.

The V and J genes are TRBV6-1 and TRBJ2-5, with 10 bases fitting TRBD1. The CDR3 has 14 amino acids. The germline V gene has CDR1 MNHNS and CDR2 SASEGT. J was trimmed by 5 bases and V by 7 bases; bases with no gene match: 7. The CDR3 DNA reads as TGTGCCAGCAAGGGACAGGGGCGTCTCGAGACCCAGTACTTC. Amino acid sequence: CASKGQGRLETQYF.

This rearrangement joins TRBV12-3 or TRBV12-4 to TRBJ1-4; D unresolved. The V end lost 4 bases, the J end lost 7 bases, and 16 bases lay between the germline ends. This CDR3 has 15 amino acids. The CDR3 DNA follows: TGTGCCAGCAGTTCGTGGGGAGTGGGGTCTGAAAAACTGTTTTTT. Translating it yields CASSSWGVGSEKLFF.

CDR3 DNA sequence: TGTGCCAGCAGCCAATTACAGGGTTCGAACACCGGGGAGCTGTTTTTT. Protein product: CASSQLQGSNTGELFF. The V gene is TRBV4-2, the J gene TRBJ2-2, with D maybe TRBD1 (6 bases). The CDR3 is made up of 16 amino acids. The germline CDR1 and CDR2 sequences are LGHNA and YNFKEQ. The V end lost 2 bases, the J end lost 0 bases, and 10 bases lay between the germline ends.

V and J are TRBV20-1 and TRBJ1-6, with unresolved D. The CDR3 covers 13 residues. The ends were cut back, 3 bases at V and 7 bases at J, with 10 bases in the middle. Germline CDR1 DFQATT, CDR2 SNEGSKA (reference sequence). CDR3 region: CSASIKENSPLHF. The CDR3 DNA sequence: TGCAGTGCTAGTATCAAAGAGAATTCACCCCTCCACTTT.

V usage is TRBV19 and J usage is TRBJ2-1; the D gene is possibly TRBD1 (5 bases). The CDR3 covers 14 residues. Germline CDR1 and CDR2: LNHDA and SQIVND (reference sequence). V was clipped by 2 bases and J by 4 bases, with 9 bases between them. CDR3 bases: TGTGCCAGTAGTATACAGGGTTTTTACAATGAGCAGTTCTTC. This translates into CASSIQGFYNEQFF.

This clonotype was picked up a small number of times. The gene calls are TRBV20-1 and TRBJ2-5; TRBD1 is a possible D gene (5 bases). Germline CDR1 DFQATT, CDR2 SNEGSKA (reference sequence). The CDR3 contains 13 residues. Trimming took 6 bases from V and 4 from J, leaving 15 bases between them. CDR3 DNA sequence: TGCAGTGCCCCGATGGGGCAGGGAGAGACCCAGTACTTC. Translation gives CSAPMGQGETQYF.

This clonotype has a handful of counts. This chain links TRBV20-1 with TRBJ1-6, with TRBD1 identical over 10 bases. CDR3 length: 16 amino acids. Germline CDR1 reads DFQATT; CDR2 reads SNEGSKA (reference sequence). V shed 4 bases and J 10 bases; nucleotides not matched to a gene: 13. CDR3 nucleotide sequence: TGCAGTGCTAATGGCGACAGGGGGCTCGTCTCCTCACCCCTCCACTTT. Its translation is CSANGDRGLVSSPLHF.

The chain is built from TRBV15 and TRBJ2-7; possibly TRBD1 for D (6 bases). Per germline, CDR1 LNHNV and CDR2 YYDKDF (reference sequence). This CDR3 has 14 amino acids. With 3 bases removed from V and 0 bases from J, the gap between germline ends came to 9 bases. The CDR3 coding sequence is TGTGCCACCAGCAGTCGACAGGTCTCCTACGAGCAGTACTTC. Translation: CATSSRQVSYEQYF.

The rearrangement uses TRBV29-1 and TRBJ2-1; TRBD2 aligns across 12 bases. The V and J ends lost 6 bases and 7 bases, in that order; junction bases with no gene match: 7. The CDR3 contains 14 residues. Germline V lookup: CDR1 SQVTM, CDR2 ANQGSEA. Here the CDR3 reads CSVDGLAGWNEQFF. For the CDR3, the DNA is TGCAGCGTGGACGGACTAGCGGGATGGAATGAGCAGTTCTTC.

In its sample, this clonotype was seen a few times. The chain carries TRBV25-1 and TRBJ1-2, with 7 bases matching TRBD1. This CDR3 spans 14 amino acids. The V and J ends lost 1 base and 4 bases, in that order; junction bases with no gene match: 3. Germline lookup yields CDR1 MGHDK and CDR2 SYGVNS. For the CDR3, the DNA is TGTGCCAGCAGTGAATCTGGGACAGCCTATGGCTACACCTTC. Translating it yields CASSESGTAYGYTF.